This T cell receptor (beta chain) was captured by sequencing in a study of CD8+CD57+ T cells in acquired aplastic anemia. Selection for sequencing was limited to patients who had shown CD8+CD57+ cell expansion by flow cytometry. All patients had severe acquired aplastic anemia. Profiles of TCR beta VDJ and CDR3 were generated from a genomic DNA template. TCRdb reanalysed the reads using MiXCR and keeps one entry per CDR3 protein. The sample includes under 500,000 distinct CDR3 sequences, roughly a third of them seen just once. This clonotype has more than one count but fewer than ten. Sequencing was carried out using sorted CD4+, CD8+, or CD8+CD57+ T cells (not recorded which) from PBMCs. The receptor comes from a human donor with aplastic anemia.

The CDR3, as DNA: TGTGCCAGTAGTATAAGCGGAGGGGGCTACGAGCAGTACTTC. Amino acid sequence: CASSISGGGYEQYF. The chain combines TRBV19 with TRBJ2-7; D is perhaps TRBD1 or TRBD2 (6 bases each). This CDR3 has 14 amino acids. CDR1 is LNHDA, CDR2 SQIVND, per germline (reference sequence). V lost 2 bases to trimming and J lost 3 bases, with 11 bases between them. Full variable domain (outside the CDR3, taken from reference TRBV19 and TRBJ2-7): DGGITQSPKYLFRKEGQNVTLSCEQNLNHDAMYWYRQDPGQGLRLIYYSQIVNDFQKGDIAEGYSVSREKKESFPLTVTSAQKNPTAFYLCASSISGGGYEQYFGPGTRLTVT.